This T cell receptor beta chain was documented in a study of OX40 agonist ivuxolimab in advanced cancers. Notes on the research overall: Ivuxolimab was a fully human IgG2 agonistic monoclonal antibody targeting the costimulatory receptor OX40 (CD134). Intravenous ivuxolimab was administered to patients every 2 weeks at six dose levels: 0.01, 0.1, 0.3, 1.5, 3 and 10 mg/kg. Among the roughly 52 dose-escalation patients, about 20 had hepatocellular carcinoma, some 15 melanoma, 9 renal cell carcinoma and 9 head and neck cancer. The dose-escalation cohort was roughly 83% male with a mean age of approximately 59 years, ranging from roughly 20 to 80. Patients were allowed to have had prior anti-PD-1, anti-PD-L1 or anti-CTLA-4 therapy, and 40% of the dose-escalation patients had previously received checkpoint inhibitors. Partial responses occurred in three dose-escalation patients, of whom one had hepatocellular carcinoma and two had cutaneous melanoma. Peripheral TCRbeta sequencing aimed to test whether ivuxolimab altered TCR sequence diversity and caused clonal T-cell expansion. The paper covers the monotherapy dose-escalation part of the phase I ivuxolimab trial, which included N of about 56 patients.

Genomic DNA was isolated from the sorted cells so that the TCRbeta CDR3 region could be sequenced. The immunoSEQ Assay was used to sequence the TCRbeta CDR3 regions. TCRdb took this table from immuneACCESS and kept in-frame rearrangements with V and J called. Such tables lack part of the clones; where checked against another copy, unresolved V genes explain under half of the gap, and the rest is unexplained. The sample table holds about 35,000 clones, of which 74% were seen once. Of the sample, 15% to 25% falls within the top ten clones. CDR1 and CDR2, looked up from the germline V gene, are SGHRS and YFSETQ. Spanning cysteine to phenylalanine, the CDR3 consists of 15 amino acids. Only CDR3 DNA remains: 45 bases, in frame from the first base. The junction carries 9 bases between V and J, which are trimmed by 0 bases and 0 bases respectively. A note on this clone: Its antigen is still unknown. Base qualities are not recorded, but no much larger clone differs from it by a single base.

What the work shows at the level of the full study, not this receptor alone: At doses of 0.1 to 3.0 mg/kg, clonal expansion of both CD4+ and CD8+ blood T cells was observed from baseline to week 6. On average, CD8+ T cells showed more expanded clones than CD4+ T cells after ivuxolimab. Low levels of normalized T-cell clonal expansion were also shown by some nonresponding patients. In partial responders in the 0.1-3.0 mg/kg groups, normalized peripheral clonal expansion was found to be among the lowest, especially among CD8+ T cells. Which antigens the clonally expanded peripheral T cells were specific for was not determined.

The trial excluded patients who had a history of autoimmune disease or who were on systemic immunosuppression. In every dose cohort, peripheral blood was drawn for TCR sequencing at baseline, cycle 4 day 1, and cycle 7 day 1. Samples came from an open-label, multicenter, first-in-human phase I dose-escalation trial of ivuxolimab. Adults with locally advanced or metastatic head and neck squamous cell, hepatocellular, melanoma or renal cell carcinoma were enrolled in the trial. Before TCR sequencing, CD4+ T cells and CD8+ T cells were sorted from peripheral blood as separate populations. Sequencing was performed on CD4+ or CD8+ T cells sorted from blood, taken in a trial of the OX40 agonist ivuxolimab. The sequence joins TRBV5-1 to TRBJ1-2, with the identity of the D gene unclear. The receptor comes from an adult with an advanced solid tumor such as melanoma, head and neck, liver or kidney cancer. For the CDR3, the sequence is CASSLEQPSNYGYTF. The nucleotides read TGCGCCAGCAGCTTGGAACAGCCCTCTAACTATGGCTACACCTTC.